One sample yielded the 29 T cell receptor beta chains listed below, sequenced in a study of blood T cell repertoires in COVID-19. This table comes from immunoSEQ multiplex PCR, and its TCRdb copy is limited to in-frame clones, with some not included. The sample holds 350,000 to 550,000 clones, roughly 91% seen once. The specimen was peripheral blood. These receptors were taken from a woman in her twenties or thirties with acute or convalescent COVID-19.

This clone was seen a handful of times. This rearrangement joins TRBV25-1 to TRBJ1-1, with TRBD1 matching over 8 bases. CDR3 length equals 15 residues. V lost 3 bases to trimming and J lost 1 base; unmatched junction nucleotides: 4. Germline V lookup: CDR1 MGHDK, CDR2 SYGVNS. CDR3 sequence reads: CASSDPTGENTEAFF. The DNA for the CDR3 is TGTGCCAGCAGTGATCCGACAGGGGAGAACACTGAAGCTTTCTTT.

The chain carries TRBV7-8 and TRBJ2-1; TRBD1 aligns across 8 bases. The CDR3 spans 16 residues. V dropped 1 base and J dropped 7; count of bases not matched to a gene: 9. CDR1 and CDR2 (germline): SGHVS, FQNEAQ. The CDR3 bases are TGTGCCAGCAGCTTAGTGCAGGGGGCGATTACAAATGAGCAGTTCTTC. This sequence encodes CASSLVQGAITNEQFF.

This chain uses TRBV5-1 with TRBJ1-1; 12 positions agree with TRBD1. The CDR3 length is 18 residues. After removal of 1 base from V and 0 bases from J, the junction contained 7 bases not matched to a gene. Germline loops: CDR1 SGHRS, CDR2 YFSETQ. The CDR3 here is CASSLTPGQGAMNTEAFF. In nucleotides, the CDR3 is TGCGCCAGCAGCTTGACCCCGGGACAGGGGGCCATGAACACTGAAGCTTTCTTT.

The gene calls are TRBV7-9 and TRBJ2-1; 7 bases are shared with TRBD2. V shed 4 bases, J shed 5 bases, and the junction held 8 bases outside the gene matches. There are 15 residues in the CDR3. CDR1 is SEHNR, CDR2 FQNEAQ, per germline (reference sequence). The CDR3: CASSSPGTTHNEQFF. CDR3 nucleotide sequence: TGTGCCAGCAGCTCCCCCGGGACTACGCACAATGAGCAGTTCTTC.

This chain links TRBV11-1 with TRBJ2-3; 10 bases align to TRBD2. V lost 7 bases, J lost 3 bases, and 7 bases stayed unmatched. CDR1 is SGHAT, CDR2 FQDESV, per germline (reference sequence). The CDR3 spans 15 residues. The CDR3 DNA reads TGTGCCAGCACCAAATCGGGACTAGCGACAGATACGCAGTATTTT. This sequence encodes CASTKSGLATDTQYF.

The chain is built from TRBV6-5 and TRBJ2-1; 8 bases agree with TRBD1. The CDR3 is 13 amino acids. Germline V gene lookup returns CDR1 MNHEY and CDR2 SVGAGI. V was pared by 11 bases and J by 6 bases, with 9 bases of the junction left unmatched. Here the CDR3 reads CAVRTGTGNEQFF. CDR3 DNA sequence: TGTGCCGTCAGGACAGGGACGGGCAATGAGCAGTTCTTC.

The chain recombines TRBV9 with TRBJ2-2; tentatively, D is TRBD1 (6 bases). Germline CDR1 and CDR2: SGDLS and YYNGEE. V lost 5 bases and J lost 5, with 13 bases in between. CDR3 size: 14 residues. DNA for the CDR3: TGTGCCAGCAGTCATGGGGGCGGAACCGGGGAGCTGTTTTTT. Its protein is CASSHGGGTGELFF. The full variable domain, with the rest looked up from reference TRBV9 and TRBJ2-2, is DSGVTQTPKHLITATGQRVTLRCSPRSGDLSVYWYQQSLDQGLQFLIQYYNGEERAKGNILERFSAQQFPDLHSELNLSSLELGDSALYFCASSHGGGTGELFFGEGSRLTVL.

The chain carries TRBV28 and TRBJ1-2; TRBD1 agrees at 7 bases. Looked up from germline, CDR1 is MDHEN and CDR2 is SYDVKM. The CDR3 consists of 13 residues. J was trimmed by 7 bases and V by 2 bases; bases with no gene match: 4. The CDR3 region is CASSLQGDLGYTF. CDR3 DNA: TGTGCCAGCAGTTTACAGGGGGATCTTGGCTACACCTTC.

This clone was found once. The CDR3 DNA follows: TGTGCCAGCATGGCAAAACGGGGGGGCTACAATGAGCAGTTCTTC. It is translated as CASMAKRGGYNEQFF. This rearrangement joins TRBV2 to TRBJ2-1; 8 bases are shared with TRBD2. The V and J ends lost 7 bases and 3 bases, in that order; junction bases with no gene match: 8. The length of the CDR3 is 15 residues. Germline V gene lookup returns CDR1 SNHLY and CDR2 FYNNEI. Supplemented by reference TRBV2 and TRBJ2-1, the full variable domain reads EPEVTQTPSHQVTQMGQEVILRCVPISNHLYFYWYRQILGQKVEFLVSFYNNEISEKSEIFDDQFSVERPDGSNFTLKIRSTKLEDSAMYFCASMAKRGGYNEQFFGPGTRLTVL.

In this sample, this clone turned up once. The chain is built from TRBV29-1 and TRBJ2-1; 9 nucleotides agree with TRBD2. The ends lost 5 bases at V and 7 bases at J; junction bases unmatched: 3. This CDR3 spans 12 amino acids. The germline V gene encodes CDR1 SQVTM and CDR2 ANQGSEA. CDR3 sequence: CSVTSGGNEQFF. DNA for the CDR3: TGCAGCGTTACGAGCGGGGGGAATGAGCAGTTCTTC.

The gene calls are TRBV18 and TRBJ2-3, with TRBD2 matching over 8 bases. Germline CDR1 KGHSH, CDR2 LQKENI. The CDR3 runs to 15 residues. V lost 2 bases and J lost 1; bases outside the gene matches: 2. CDR3: CASSPAGGRTDTQYF. CDR3 nucleotide sequence: TGTGCCAGCTCACCAGCGGGGGGACGCACAGATACGCAGTATTTT.

The genes are TRBV7-8 and TRBJ1-1, with D maybe TRBD1 (5 bases). CDR1 is SGHVS, CDR2 FQNEAQ, per germline. This CDR3 contains 14 residues. V was cut by 5 bases and J by 11 bases, with 21 bases left in between. The CDR3 reads CASSKTRGVAGAFF. DNA of the CDR3: TGTGCCAGCAGCAAGACTAGGGGTGTCGCCGGGGCTTTCTTT.

In this sample, this clone turned up once. The chain is built from TRBV5-1 and TRBJ1-2; 9 bases line up with TRBD1. The CDR3 totals 12 residues. The germline gives CDR1 SGHRS, CDR2 YFSETQ. After removal of 3 bases from V and 8 bases from J, the junction contained 2 bases not matched to a gene. Here the CDR3 DNA reads TGCGCCAGCAGCTGGACAGGGGAGGGCTACACCTTC. It codes for CASSWTGEGYTF.

V and J are TRBV6-6 and TRBJ2-5; 7 bases line up with TRBD1. V lost 2 bases and J lost 3; bases outside the gene matches: 3. CDR3 size: 14 residues. Germline lookup yields CDR1 MNHNY and CDR2 SVGAGI (reference sequence). The CDR3 DNA reads as TGTGCCAGCAGTTACCCCGGACAGGAAGAGACCCAGTACTTC. This encodes CASSYPGQEETQYF.

The sample holds one count of this clone. The genes are TRBV7-2 and TRBJ2-7; perhaps TRBD2 as D (6 bases). The germline CDR1 and CDR2 sequences are SGHTA and FQGNSA. The CDR3 length is 13 residues. The germline V and J ends were trimmed by 5 bases and 13 bases, with 21 bases remaining between them. CDR3 loop: CASSHGGGDFPYF. Here the CDR3 DNA reads TGTGCCAGCAGCCACGGTGGTGGGGACTTTCCCTACTTC.

The chain carries TRBV7-8 and TRBJ2-1; D gene unclear. CDR1 and CDR2 from the germline V gene are SGHVS and FQNEAQ. V shed 5 bases and J shed 0 bases, with 5 bases lying between them. This CDR3 has 13 amino acids. CDR3 in amino acids: CASSRSSYNEQFF. The CDR3, as DNA: TGTGCCAGCAGCCGGAGCTCCTACAATGAGCAGTTCTTC. The full variable domain, rest sourced from reference TRBV7-8 and TRBJ2-1, is GAGVSQSPRYKVAKRGQDVALRCDPISGHVSLFWYQQALGQGPEFLTYFQNEAQLDKSGLPSDRFFAERPEGSVSTLKIQRTQQEDSAVYLCASSRSSYNEQFFGPGTRLTVL.

The chain is built from TRBV7-9 and TRBJ1-2; 12 nucleotides line up with TRBD1. The V and J ends lost 4 bases and 7 bases, in that order; junction bases with no gene match: 7. CDR1 is SEHNR, CDR2 FQNEAQ, per germline (reference sequence). The CDR3 runs to 15 residues. CDR3 loop: CASSSFGTGGVGYTF. The DNA for the CDR3 is TGTGCCAGCAGCTCTTTCGGGACAGGGGGCGTTGGCTACACCTTC.

CDR3 loop: CASSLVLAGGEEQFF. In DNA form, the CDR3 reads TGTGCCAGCAGCTTGGTACTAGCGGGGGGCGAGGAGCAGTTCTTC. The V gene is TRBV5-6, the J gene TRBJ2-1, with 12 bases fitting TRBD2. This CDR3 comprises 15 residues. Trimming took 0 bases from V and 10 from J; bases not matched to a gene: 5. In germline, CDR1 is SGHDT, CDR2 YYEEEE.

The chain recombines TRBV4-1 with TRBJ1-2; TRBD1 is a possible D gene (5 bases). With 0 bases removed from V and 0 bases from J, the gap between germline ends came to 8 bases. CDR3 length: 15 residues. The germline V gene has CDR1 MGHRA and CDR2 YSYEKL. CDR3: CASSQDDSSNYGYTF. CDR3 DNA: TGCGCCAGCAGCCAAGACGACAGTTCTAACTATGGCTACACCTTC.

The V and J genes are TRBV3-1 (or the pseudogene TRBV3-2) and TRBJ2-3; 9 nucleotides line up with TRBD2. CDR1 and CDR2 (germline): LGHDT, YNNKEL (reference sequence). CDR3 size: 16 residues. V lost 4 bases and J lost 2; bases outside the gene matches: 7. Here the CDR3 DNA reads TGTGCCAGCAGCCCGAAGAGACTAGCGGCCACAGATACGCAGTATTTT. It translates to CASSPKRLAATDTQYF.

This CDR3 reads CAWSVYSGTQETQYF. CDR3 sequence (DNA): TGTGCCTGGAGTGTATATAGCGGGACACAAGAGACCCAGTACTTC. The rearrangement links TRBV30 to TRBJ2-5; 8 nucleotides align to TRBD2. Germline CDR1 and CDR2: GTSNPN and SVGIG (reference sequence). This CDR3 is 15 amino acids long. The V segment lost 0 bases and the J segment 2 bases; nucleotides outside the gene matches: 5.

This chain connects TRBV5-1 to TRBJ2-1; TRBD1 aligns across 7 bases. V gave up 2 bases and J gave up 6 bases; unmatched junction bases: 8. This CDR3 is 15 amino acids long. Germline lookup yields CDR1 SGHRS and CDR2 YFSETQ. CDR3 sequence (DNA): TGCGCCAGCAGCTTACAGGGGACCAGTTTCAATGAGCAGTTCTTC. Translated: CASSLQGTSFNEQFF. Filled out from reference TRBV5-1 and TRBJ2-1, the complete variable domain reads KAGVTQTPRYLIKTRGQQVTLSCSPISGHRSVSWYQQTPGQGLQFLFEYFSETQRNKGNFPGRFSGRQFSNSRSEMNVSTLELGDSALYLCASSLQGTSFNEQFFGPGTRLTVL.

DNA of the CDR3: TGCGCCAGCAGCCCGACTAGCGGTCTGGCAGATACGCAGTATTTT. It encodes CASSPTSGLADTQYF. This chain connects TRBV5-1 to TRBJ2-3, with 9 bases lining up with TRBD2. Germline loops: CDR1 SGHRS, CDR2 YFSETQ. The CDR3 extends over 15 amino acids. The J segment lost 4 bases and the V segment lost 4 bases, leaving 7 bases of the junction unmatched.

V is TRBV5-1 and J is TRBJ2-5; TRBD1 aligns across 8 bases. With 4 bases clipped from V and 3 bases from J, the junction kept 5 bases outside the gene matches. The CDR3 totals 14 residues. Germline V gives CDR1 SGHRS, CDR2 YFSETQ. The CDR3 loop reads CASSGGTGKETQYF. Here the CDR3 DNA reads TGCGCCAGCAGCGGGGGGACAGGTAAAGAGACCCAGTACTTC.

As to this clone: The same CDR3 arises from other DNA sequences in this sample as well. J is TRBJ2-7 and V is TRBV28; D perhaps matches TRBD2 (6 bases). Germline assignment: CDR1 MDHEN and CDR2 SYDVKM. V was clipped by 8 bases and J by 4 bases, with 15 bases between them. This CDR3 has 13 residues. The CDR3 protein is CASRRTGVYEQYF. CDR3 nucleotide sequence: TGTGCCAGCCGCAGGACGGGGGTGTACGAGCAGTACTTC. The full variable domain, with the rest looked up from reference TRBV28 and TRBJ2-7, is DVKVTQSSRYLVKRTGEKVFLECVQDMDHENMFWYRQDPGLGLRLIYFSYDVKMKEKGDIPEGYSVSREKKERFSLILESASTNQTSMYLCASRRTGVYEQYFGPGTRLTVT.

J is TRBJ1-1 and V is TRBV7-2, with D unclear. V was shortened by 2 bases and J by 5 bases, with 12 bases between the two germline ends. The length of the CDR3 is 14 residues. Germline values: CDR1 SGHTA, CDR2 FQGNSA. CDR3 sequence reads: CASSLTLRGTEAFF. The CDR3 DNA sequence: TGTGCCAGCAGCTTAACCCTACGAGGGACTGAAGCTTTCTTT.

This clone was picked up a small number of times. The chain recombines TRBV30 with TRBJ2-3; TRBD1 is a possible D gene (6 bases). V was pared by 0 bases and J by 6 bases, with 16 bases between. The CDR3 runs 15 residues. In germline, CDR1 is GTSNPN, CDR2 SVGIG (reference sequence). In nucleotides, the CDR3 is TGTGCCTGGAGTGTACTTAGGGGGACCGGGGATACGCAGTATTTT. It yields the protein CAWSVLRGTGDTQYF.

V usage is TRBV29-1 and J usage is TRBJ2-5; TRBD2 is a possible D gene (6 bases). V dropped 1 base and J dropped 3 bases, with 6 bases sitting between them. The germline gives CDR1 SQVTM, CDR2 ANQGSEA. The CDR3 length is 12 residues. DNA of the CDR3: TGCAGCGTTGAAGGGGGGGAAGAGACCCAGTACTTC. Residues: CSVEGGEETQYF.

The rearrangement links TRBV11-2 to TRBJ2-7; 9 bases fit TRBD1. The CDR3 has 15 residues. Germline V gene sequence: CDR1 SGHAT, CDR2 FQNNGV. The trim removed 3 bases at V and 1 base at J, leaving 4 bases unmatched. The chain's CDR3 is CASSFSGTGSYEQYF. CDR3 DNA: TGTGCCAGCAGCTTCTCTGGGACAGGGTCCTACGAGCAGTACTTC.